This TCR beta chain derives from a study of cytomegalovirus exposure and HLA in healthy donors. Study information: Most donors, just over 80% of over 300 genotyped, fell in the Caucasian-associated ancestry cluster.

About this clone itself: What it binds is not known.

Findings and limits, study-wide: HLA allele associations emerged for around 16,000 TCR beta sequences in a later analysis, at 0.05 false discovery rate. In a later analysis, donors in an Asian-associated ancestry cluster reportedly had fewer N-insertions in productive TCRs than the cohort mean.

The CDR3 is made up of 15 amino acids. Germline assignment: CDR1 MGHRA and CDR2 YSYEKL. V dropped 4 bases and J dropped 1; count of bases not matched to a gene: 3. The primer mix had 60 Vbeta and 13 Jbeta primers. The assay was immunoSEQ multiplex PCR, and TCRdb's table has in-frame clones only and misses some. The data hold about 140,000 clones, with 82% observed a single time. The TCR comes from a man between 18 and 35 years old in good health and CMV-seropositive. The chain couples TRBV4-1 to TRBJ1-1; 10 bases agree with TRBD1. Sample: PBMCs. The CDR3 spells CASSLWTGGNTEAFF. The CDR3 coding sequence is TGCGCCAGCAGCCTTTGGACAGGGGGGAACACTGAAGCTTTCTTT.